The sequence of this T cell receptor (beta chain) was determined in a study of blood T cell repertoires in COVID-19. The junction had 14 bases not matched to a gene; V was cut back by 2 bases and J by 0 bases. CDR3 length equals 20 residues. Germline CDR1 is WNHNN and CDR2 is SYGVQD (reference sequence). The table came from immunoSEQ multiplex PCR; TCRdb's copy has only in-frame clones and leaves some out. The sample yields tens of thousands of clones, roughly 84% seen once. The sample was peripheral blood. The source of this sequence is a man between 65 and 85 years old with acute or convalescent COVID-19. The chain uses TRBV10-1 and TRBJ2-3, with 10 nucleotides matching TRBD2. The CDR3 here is CASSEDNQRGGFPSTDTQYF. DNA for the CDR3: TGCGCCAGCAGTGAGGACAACCAGCGGGGGGGGTTCCCTAGCACAGATACGCAGTATTTT.